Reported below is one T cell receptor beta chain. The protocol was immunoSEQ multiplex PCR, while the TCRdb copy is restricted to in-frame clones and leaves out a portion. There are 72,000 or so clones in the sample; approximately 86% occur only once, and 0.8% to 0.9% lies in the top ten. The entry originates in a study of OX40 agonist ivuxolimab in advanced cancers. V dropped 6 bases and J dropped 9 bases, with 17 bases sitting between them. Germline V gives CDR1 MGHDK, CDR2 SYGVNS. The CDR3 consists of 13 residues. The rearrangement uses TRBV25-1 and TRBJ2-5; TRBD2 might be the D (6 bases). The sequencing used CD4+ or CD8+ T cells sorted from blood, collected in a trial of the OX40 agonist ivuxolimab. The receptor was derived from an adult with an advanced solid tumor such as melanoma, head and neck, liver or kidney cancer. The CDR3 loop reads CASSDSGPGAQYF. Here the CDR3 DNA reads TGTGCCAGCAGCGACTCGGGGCCGGGGGCCCAGTACTTC.